This section outlines one T cell receptor beta chain sequence together with its context. Other DNA sequences in the sample encode the same CDR3. Germline loops: CDR1 MDHEN, CDR2 SYDVKM. There are 13 residues in the CDR3. Trimming pared 3 bases from V and 1 base from J, leaving 4 bases between. This entry is derived from a study of blood T cell repertoires in COVID-19. Study at large: The samples span acute and convalescent COVID-19 from the United States, Italy and Spain. From T cells, B-cell-depleted T cells, or PBMCs came the material, which was cDNA or gDNA.

In the source study's methods: Amplification with reference gene primers provided the estimates of nucleated cell counts. Measured with immunoSEQ multiplex PCR; TCRdb has only the in-frame clones, and not every one. V and J calls and clone size are given by that table; D and trimming were obtained from the DNA. The sample contains about 380,000 clones, about 85% of which appear only once. This sequence was found in a young woman with acute or convalescent COVID-19. The chain employs TRBV28 and TRBJ1-5; D gene unclear. The specimen sequenced was peripheral blood. In nucleotides, the CDR3 is TGTGCCAGCAGTTTCTCCAGCAATCAGCCCCAGCATTTT. This codes for CASSFSSNQPQHF. Complete variable domain (other parts from reference TRBV28 and TRBJ1-5): DVKVTQSSRYLVKRTGEKVFLECVQDMDHENMFWYRQDPGLGLRLIYFSYDVKMKEKGDIPEGYSVSREKKERFSLILESASTNQTSMYLCASSFSSNQPQHFGDGTRLSIL.